The next 21 T cell receptor beta chains were all read from a single sample in a study of blood T cells in healthy people across ages. Alongside a J-beta primer mix, a sample-barcoded 5' primer served in a second PCR lasting roughly 6 to 11 cycles. TCRdb redid the calling of the 5' RACE reads with MiXCR, one entry per CDR3 protein. The table has approximately 810,000 distinct CDR3 sequences, around 34% seen once; the top ten hold about an eighth. Material: blood. These receptors came from a man between 18 and 29 years old in good health.

There are a few counts of this clonotype. The chain has TRBV12-3 or TRBV12-4 and TRBJ1-5; TRBD1 might be the D (5 bases). V shed 1 base and J shed 6 bases, with 13 bases lying between them. The CDR3 has 15 amino acids. The CDR3 DNA sequence: TGTGCCAGCAGTTTAGAGTCCAGGGTGGGTCAGCCCCAGCATTTT. Protein: CASSLESRVGQPQHF.

This clonotype turned up a few times. The chain links TRBV5-1 to TRBJ2-3, with 7 bases fitting TRBD2. The germline gives CDR1 SGHRS, CDR2 YFSETQ. Trimming cost V 4 bases and J 2 bases; bases outside gene matches: 7. The CDR3 totals 15 residues. For the CDR3, the DNA is TGCGCCAGCAGCATTGCTAGCGGAGTCACAGATACGCAGTATTTT. It is translated as CASSIASGVTDTQYF.

The chain combines TRBV7-2 with TRBJ2-3; D unresolved. The CDR3 is 14 residues long. Germline CDR1 and CDR2: SGHTA and FQGNSA. Trimming left V 2 bases short and J 4 bases short, with 10 bases between. The CDR3 nucleotides are TGTGCCAGCAGCTTAAGCATTTACCCAGATACGCAGTATTTT. This gives the protein CASSLSIYPDTQYF.

This clonotype was seen a few times. The chain joins TRBV11-2 to TRBJ1-1; no definite D call. CDR3 length: 19 residues. Germline CDR1 and CDR2: SGHAT and FQNNGV. V was shortened by 5 bases and J by 0 bases, with 25 bases between the two germline ends. The CDR3 nucleotides read TGTGCCAGCAGCCAAATCACGTTCCCTTTGGGTGGACTGAACACTGAAGCTTTCTTT. Translated: CASSQITFPLGGLNTEAFF.

This chain uses TRBV9 with TRBJ1-2; no clear D gene. The V end was cut by 3 bases, the J end by 5 bases, with 14 bases between. CDR1 and CDR2 from the germline V gene are SGDLS and YYNGEE. The CDR3 runs to 14 residues. CDR3 bases: TGTGCCAGCAGCGGACGAAGGTCTGGATATGGCTACACCTTC. Translated, it gives CASSGRRSGYGYTF.

The chain employs TRBV10-3 and TRBJ1-5; 8 bases fit TRBD1. There are 14 residues in the CDR3. Germline-derived CDR1 and CDR2 are ENHRY and SYGVKD. The J segment lost 8 bases and the V segment lost 3 bases, leaving 6 bases of the junction unmatched. The CDR3 spells CAISDRQGTEPQHF. DNA for the CDR3: TGTGCCATCAGTGATCGACAGGGGACGGAGCCCCAGCATTTT.

The genes are TRBV20-1 and TRBJ1-1; maybe TRBD1 (6 bases). With 0 bases removed from V and 4 bases from J, the gap between germline ends came to 12 bases. From germline, CDR1 is DFQATT and CDR2 SNEGSKA (reference sequence). This CDR3 is 14 amino acids long. Written as DNA, the CDR3 is TGCAGTGCTAGAGAGGGGGGCGCGGCCACTGAAGCTTTCTTT. It encodes CSAREGGAATEAFF.

V is TRBV4-1 and J is TRBJ2-7; the D call may be TRBD1 or TRBD2 (5 bases each). The germline V and J ends were trimmed by 0 bases and 0 bases, with 12 bases remaining between them. In germline, CDR1 is MGHRA, CDR2 YSYEKL. The CDR3 runs 16 residues. The CDR3 here is CASSQDQVRGSYEQYF. The CDR3 DNA reads TGCGCCAGCAGCCAAGATCAGGTGAGGGGCTCCTACGAGCAGTACTTC.

This clonotype was counted ten times or more. The chain couples TRBV5-5 to TRBJ2-1; 11 nucleotides align to TRBD2. Germline-derived CDR1 and CDR2 are SGHKS and YYEKEE (reference sequence). Losses at the gene ends were 6 bases for V and 8 bases for J; bases not matched to a gene: 13. This CDR3 region has 16 residues. CDR3 nucleotides: TGTGCCAGCATCCTGGCCCTAGCGGGGGGTTTCGATGAGCAGTTCTTC. Its protein product is CASILALAGGFDEQFF.

The chain recombines TRBV27 with TRBJ1-6; D ambiguous. The germline V gene encodes CDR1 MNHEY and CDR2 SMNVEV (reference sequence). The CDR3 loop spans 13 amino acids. The V end was cut by 9 bases, the J end by 7 bases, with 13 bases between. The chain's CDR3 is CASRPTRNSPLHF. The CDR3 coding sequence is TGTGCCAGTAGACCTACGAGGAATTCACCCCTCCACTTT.

This clonotype has only one observation. The J gene is TRBJ1-4, the V gene TRBV6-1; 8 bases agree with TRBD1. Germline V CDR1 and CDR2: MNHNS, SASEGT. Trimming removed 5 bases from V and 5 bases from J; junction bases left unmatched: 7. The CDR3 is 15 amino acids. The CDR3 sequence: CASSFRDRGNEKLFF. DNA of the CDR3: TGTGCCAGCAGTTTCCGCGACAGGGGAAATGAAAAACTGTTTTTT.

In this sample, this clonotype turned up many times. The chain couples TRBV3-1 to TRBJ2-3; 11 positions agree with TRBD1. The J segment lost 0 bases and the V segment lost 0 bases, leaving 8 bases of the junction unmatched. Germline V lookup: CDR1 LGHDT, CDR2 YNNKEL (reference sequence). The CDR3 has 19 residues. The CDR3 here is CASSQEGTGGMGSTDTQYF. CDR3 bases: TGTGCCAGCAGCCAAGAGGGGACAGGGGGGATGGGGAGCACAGATACGCAGTATTTT.

The chain links TRBV6-5 to TRBJ2-6; D gene ambiguous. The germline V gene encodes CDR1 MNHEY and CDR2 SVGAGI. The CDR3 sequence is 15 residues long. Trimming removed 2 bases from V and 1 base from J, with 6 bases in between. The CDR3 reads CASSYKPSGANVLTF. The DNA of the CDR3 is TGTGCCAGCAGTTACAAGCCTTCTGGGGCCAACGTCCTGACTTTC.

The chain recombines TRBV12-3 or TRBV12-4 with TRBJ1-1; D not resolved. Trimming stripped 4 bases from V and 5 bases from J, with 17 bases between. The CDR3 sequence is 15 residues long. The CDR3 here is CASSSADGRWTEAFF. The CDR3 nucleotides are TGTGCCAGCAGTTCGGCCGACGGCCGTTGGACTGAAGCTTTCTTT.

On this clonotype: This may be a read error, as it is one base from a much larger clone. No DNA is shown, since the ends of the CDR3 on it are uncertain; the CDR3 is the one TCRdb lists. V gene TRBV6-2 or TRBV6-3 combines with J gene TRBJ1-2. The CDR3 extends over 18 residues, inclusive of both ends. Looked up from germline, CDR1 is MNHEY and CDR2 is SVGEGT. The CDR3 loop reads CAGSYLRARTRAYGGYTF.

V is TRBV27 and J is TRBJ2-5; D may be TRBD1 (5 bases). This CDR3 comprises 14 residues. Trimming shortened V by 5 bases and J by 5 bases, and 15 bases separated the two germline ends. The germline CDR1 and CDR2 sequences are MNHEY and SMNVEV (reference sequence). CDR3 residues: CASSVLGDGETQYF. Written as DNA, the CDR3 is TGTGCCAGCAGTGTATTAGGGGATGGCGAGACCCAGTACTTC.

The table lists this clonotype with a few counts. The V call is TRBV11-2, the J call TRBJ2-5, with D possibly called TRBD1 or TRBD2 (5 bases each). CDR1 and CDR2 (germline): SGHAT, FQNNGV. There are 17 residues in the CDR3. V dropped 1 base and J dropped 1 base, with 16 bases sitting between them. Here the CDR3 reads CASSLVRASGSQETQYF. CDR3 bases: TGTGCCAGCAGCTTAGTTAGAGCTTCAGGGAGCCAAGAGACCCAGTACTTC.

In this sample, this clonotype turned up many times. This sequence joins TRBV29-1 and TRBJ2-5; the D is unclear. CDR3 size: 12 residues. V was cut by 7 bases and J by 0 bases, with 9 bases left in between. Germline V gives CDR1 SQVTM, CDR2 ANQGSEA. CDR3 region: CSAVGNQETQYF. The CDR3 DNA is TGCAGCGCCGTAGGGAACCAAGAGACCCAGTACTTC.

This clonotype was counted many times. V is TRBV25-1 and J is TRBJ2-1; 9 nucleotides agree with TRBD1. The V and J ends lost 4 bases and 7 bases, in that order; junction bases with no gene match: 5. Germline CDR1 is MGHDK and CDR2 is SYGVNS. This CDR3 comprises 14 residues. CDR3 amino acids: CASSGDRVVNEQFF. The CDR3 bases are TGTGCCAGCAGTGGGGACAGGGTGGTTAATGAGCAGTTCTTC.

The genes are TRBV2 and TRBJ2-3; 16 bases match TRBD2. The J segment lost 0 bases and the V segment lost 3 bases, leaving 9 bases of the junction unmatched. Germline V gene lookup returns CDR1 SNHLY and CDR2 FYNNEI. The CDR3 has 20 residues. This CDR3 reads CASSDGTSGGDSHSTDTQYF. As DNA, the CDR3 is TGTGCCAGCAGTGACGGGACTAGCGGGGGGGACTCCCATAGCACAGATACGCAGTATTTT. Combining the CDR3 with reference TRBV2 and TRBJ2-3 gives the whole variable domain EPEVTQTPSHQVTQMGQEVILRCVPISNHLYFYWYRQILGQKVEFLVSFYNNEISEKSEIFDDQFSVERPDGSNFTLKIRSTKLEDSAMYFCASSDGTSGGDSHSTDTQYFGPGTRLTVL.

This sequence joins TRBV7-2 and TRBJ2-2; no definite D call. V was cut by 5 bases and J by 0 bases, with 10 bases left in between. The germline gives CDR1 SGHTA, CDR2 FQGNSA. CDR3 length equals 15 residues. CDR3 sequence: CASSVRVPNTGELFF. The CDR3 DNA reads TGTGCCAGCAGCGTCCGGGTTCCGAACACCGGGGAGCTGTTTTTT.